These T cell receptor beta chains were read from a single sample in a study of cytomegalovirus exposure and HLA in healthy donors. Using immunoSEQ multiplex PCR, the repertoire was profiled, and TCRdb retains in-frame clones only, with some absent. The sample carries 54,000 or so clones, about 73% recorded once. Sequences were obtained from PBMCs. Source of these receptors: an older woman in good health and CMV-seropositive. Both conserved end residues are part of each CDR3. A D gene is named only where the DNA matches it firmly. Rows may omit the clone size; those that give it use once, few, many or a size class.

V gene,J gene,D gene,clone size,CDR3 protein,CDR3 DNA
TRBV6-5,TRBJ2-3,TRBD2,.,CASSSIGTSPITQYF,TGTGCCAGCAGTTCCATCGGGACTAGCCCCATTACGCAGTATTTT
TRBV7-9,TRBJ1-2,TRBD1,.,CSSSFRQGAYGYTF,TGTTCCAGCAGCTTTCGACAGGGGGCCTATGGCTACACCTTC
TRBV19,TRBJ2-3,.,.,CATRTASTDTQYF,TGTGCCACCAGGACAGCCAGCACAGATACGCAGTATTTT
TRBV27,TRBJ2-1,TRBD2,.,CASSPGLAGGQNEQFF,TGTGCCAGCAGTCCGGGACTAGCGGGGGGGCAAAATGAGCAGTTCTTC
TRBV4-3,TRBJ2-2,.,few,CASSQSDTITGELFF,TGCGCCAGCAGCCAATCGGACACGATCACCGGGGAGCTGTTTTTT
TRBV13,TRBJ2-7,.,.,CASNDRLSEQYF,TGTGCCAGCAATGACAGATTATCCGAGCAGTACTTC
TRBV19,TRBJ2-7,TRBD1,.,CASGGQGSYEQYF,TGTGCCAGCGGGGGACAGGGGTCCTACGAGCAGTACTTC
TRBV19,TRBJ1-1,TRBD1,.,CASTRTGMNTEAFF,TGTGCCAGCACCAGGACAGGAATGAACACTGAAGCTTTCTTT
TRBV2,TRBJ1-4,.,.,CASSEAGEKLFF,TGTGCCAGCAGTGAGGCAGGGGAAAAACTGTTTTTT
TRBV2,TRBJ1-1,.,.,CAGGQGPNTEAFF,TGTGCCGGAGGCCAAGGACCGAACACTGAAGCTTTCTTT
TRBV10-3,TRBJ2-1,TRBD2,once,CAITAASGENEQFF,TGTGCCATCACCGCGGCTAGCGGGGAGAATGAGCAGTTCTTC
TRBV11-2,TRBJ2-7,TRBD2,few,CASSPLAGGYYEQYF,TGTGCCAGCAGCCCACTAGCGGGGGGGTACTACGAGCAGTACTTC
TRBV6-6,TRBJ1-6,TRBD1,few,CASTDIRDRNSPLHF,TGTGCCAGCACCGACATCCGGGACAGAAATTCACCCCTCCACTTT
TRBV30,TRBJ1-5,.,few,CAWDLQGQPQHF,TGTGCCTGGGACTTACAGGGTCAGCCCCAGCATTTT
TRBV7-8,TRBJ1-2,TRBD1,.,CASSSRDRGYGYTF,TGTGCCAGCAGCAGTAGGGACAGGGGCTATGGCTACACCTTC
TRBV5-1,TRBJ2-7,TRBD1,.,CASSWTGTGDYEQYF,TGCGCCAGCAGCTGGACCGGGACAGGAGACTACGAGCAGTACTTC
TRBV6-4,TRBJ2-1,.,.,CASSGGGQSNEQFF,TGTGCCAGCAGTGGTGGGGGCCAGAGTAATGAGCAGTTCTTC
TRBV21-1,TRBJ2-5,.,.,CASSNQEGGLQETQYF,TGTGCCAGCAGCAATCAGGAGGGGGGGCTGCAAGAGACCCAGTACTTC
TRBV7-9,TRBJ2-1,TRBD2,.,CASSTPRTSNGPYNEQFF,TGTGCCAGCAGCACCCCCCGGACTAGTAATGGCCCCTACAATGAGCAGTTCTTC
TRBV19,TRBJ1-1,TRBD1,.,CASSIAWDREAFF,TGTGCCAGTAGTATAGCATGGGACAGGGAAGCTTTCTTT
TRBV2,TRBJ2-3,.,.,CASNWQGRTDTQYF,TGTGCCAGCAATTGGCAGGGCCGCACAGATACGCAGTATTTT
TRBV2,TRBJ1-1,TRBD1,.,CASSGQEGTEAFF,TGTGCCAGCAGCGGACAGGAAGGAACTGAAGCTTTCTTT
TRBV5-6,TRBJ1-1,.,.,CASSPGRGSTEAFF,TGTGCCAGCAGCCCGGGGAGGGGGAGCACTGAAGCTTTCTTT
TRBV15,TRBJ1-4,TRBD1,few,CATSSLPGQFNEKLFF,TGTGCCACCAGCAGTCTCCCGGGACAGTTTAATGAAAAACTGTTTTTT
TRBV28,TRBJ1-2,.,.,CASRLGGGAGTEGYTF,TGTGCCAGCAGGTTAGGGGGTGGAGCAGGGACTGAAGGCTACACCTTC
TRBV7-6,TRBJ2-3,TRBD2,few,CASSSGGYTQYF,TGTGCCAGCAGCTCGGGAGGGTATACGCAGTATTTT
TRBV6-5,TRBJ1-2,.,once,CASSPRTVYGYTF,TGTGCCAGCTCTCCCCGGACAGTCTATGGCTACACCTTC
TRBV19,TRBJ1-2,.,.,CASPGRSGQGSYTF,TGTGCCAGTCCCGGGAGGTCAGGGCAGGGAAGCTACACCTTC
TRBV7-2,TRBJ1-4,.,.,CASSTQANEKLFF,TGTGCCAGCAGCACGCAGGCGAATGAAAAACTGTTTTTT
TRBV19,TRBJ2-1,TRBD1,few,CASMRDSSYNEQFF,TGTGCCAGTATGAGGGACAGTTCCTACAATGAGCAGTTCTTC
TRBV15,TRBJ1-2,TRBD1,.,CATTPDRANYGYTF,TGTGCCACCACCCCGGACAGGGCAAACTATGGCTACACCTTC
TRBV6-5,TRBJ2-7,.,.,CASSYSSRDSYEQYF,TGTGCCAGCAGTTACTCGTCCAGGGACTCCTACGAGCAGTACTTC